This T cell receptor beta chain was recorded in a study of blood T cell repertoires in COVID-19 (TCRdb year 2020). Notes on the research overall: The collaborator samples originated in the United States, Italy and Spain and spanned the acute and convalescent phases of COVID-19. The prospective study material was composed of cDNA or gDNA derived from T cells, B-cell-depleted T cells, or PBMCs. The dataset comprised deeply sampled blood TCRbeta repertoires from subjects exposed to, actively infected with, or recovered from COVID-19. A freely available public database, intended as a resource for researchers studying the immune response to SARS-CoV-2, is where the repertoires were released. Samples came from the ongoing ImmuneRACE study (first 160 participants) plus 1,254 subjects from 6 global collaborators. A de-identified subject ID, COVID-19 status, age in years and sex were almost always included in the sample metadata. Where available, HLA class I and class II types were obtained from metadata supplied by the sample provider rather than from assay-based typing. What the work shows at the level of the full study, not this receptor alone: Clinical and demographic metadata were provided uncurated, with the amount varying by source and participant.

TCRbeta CDR3 regions were amplified from genomic DNA using the immunoSEQ Assay, a bias-controlled multiplex PCR. Per the original workflow: The number of nucleated cells in each sample was estimated by amplification of reference gene primers within the assay. To quantify the absolute abundance of each unique TCRbeta CDR3 rearrangement, sequence reads were collapsed and filtered. For each sample, productive Simpson clonality was calculated as the square root of Simpson's diversity index across productive rearrangements. Held by TCRdb, this immuneACCESS table contains in-frame sequences only and omits some clones. Under half of the omission traces to an unresolved V gene where checked; the cause of the rest is unknown. That table supplies the V and J calls and clone size; D and trimming were determined from the DNA. This sample lists 150,000 to 180,000 clones; around four fifths were detected once. The top ten constitute approximately 3.7% of the sample.

Whole blood was collected in K2EDTA tubes by collaborating institutions according to the institutions' own protocols. For TCRbeta analysis, collaborator samples were shipped as frozen whole blood, as isolated PBMCs, or as DNA extracted from either sample type. To note about this clone: The antigen this receptor binds is unknown. No base quality information exists; no much larger clone differs at one position. Other nucleotide sequences in the sample specify the same CDR3.

The CDR3 runs 14 residues from the cysteine to the phenylalanine. Only the CDR3 region is kept as DNA, spanning 42 bases read in frame from base 1. From a lookup of the germline V gene, CDR1 and CDR2 are SGHRS and YFSETQ. From V the trimming removes 0 bases and from J it removes 7 bases, while the gene matches leave 1 base of the junction unaccounted for. Sequenced: peripheral blood. The receptor's source is a woman of 80 years or more with acute or convalescent COVID-19. Here the chain combines TRBV5-1 and TRBJ1-6, and 7 bases in between align with TRBD1. The CDR3 sequence is CASSLGQGNSPLHF. The DNA sequence follows: TGCGCCAGCAGCTTGGGACAGGGCAATTCACCCCTCCACTTT. When the CDR3 is completed using the reference TRBV5-1 and TRBJ1-6 genes on either side, the full variable domain is KAGVTQTPRYLIKTRGQQVTLSCSPISGHRSVSWYQQTPGQGLQFLFEYFSETQRNKGNFPGRFSGRQFSNSRSEMNVSTLELGDSALYLCASSLGQGNSPLHFGNGTRLTVT.